The 32 T cell receptor beta chains below come from one sample, sequenced in a study of cytomegalovirus exposure and HLA in healthy donors. Primers: 60 Vbeta forward and 13 Jbeta reverse. The data were produced by immunoSEQ multiplex PCR, yet TCRdb's version contains in-frame clones alone and is incomplete. The table records approximately 200,000 clones, nearly 80% of them present only once. Sequencing input: PBMCs. These receptors came from a young man in good health and CMV-seronegative.

V gene TRBV7-9 combines with J gene TRBJ1-6; TRBD1 agrees at 8 bases. CDR1 and CDR2 from the germline V gene are SEHNR and FQNEAQ (reference sequence). V gave up 3 bases and J gave up 8 bases; unmatched junction bases: 3. The CDR3 extends over 14 amino acids. The CDR3 region is CASSLTGVDSPLHF. The CDR3 DNA is TGTGCCAGCAGCTTGACAGGGGTGGATTCACCCCTCCACTTT.

The rearrangement links TRBV10-3 to TRBJ2-3; 8 bases line up with TRBD2. The trim removed 3 bases at V and 0 bases at J, leaving 11 bases unmatched. Per the germline V gene, CDR1 is ENHRY and CDR2 is SYGVKD. The CDR3 extends over 18 amino acids. The CDR3 here is CAISDQAGVTASTDTQYF. CDR3 nucleotide sequence: TGTGCCATCAGTGACCAAGCGGGAGTAACTGCTAGCACAGATACGCAGTATTTT.

The chain couples TRBV19 to TRBJ1-5; D might be TRBD1 (6 bases). Germline V gene sequence: CDR1 LNHDA, CDR2 SQIVND (reference sequence). Trimming shortened V by 6 bases and J by 5 bases, and 11 bases separated the two germline ends. The CDR3 sequence is 13 residues long. The CDR3 DNA is TGTGCCAGTAGAACAGGGTATGATCAGCCCCAGCATTTT. As protein: CASRTGYDQPQHF. Full variable domain (outside the CDR3, taken from reference TRBV19 and TRBJ1-5): DGGITQSPKYLFRKEGQNVTLSCEQNLNHDAMYWYRQDPGQGLRLIYYSQIVNDFQKGDIAEGYSVSREKKESFPLTVTSAQKNPTAFYLCASRTGYDQPQHFGDGTRLSIL.

CDR3 region: CASSHGGTGGRGQETQYF. The DNA of the CDR3 is TGTGCCAGCAGTCACGGCGGGACAGGGGGCAGGGGGCAAGAGACCCAGTACTTC. This chain uses TRBV2 with TRBJ2-5, with TRBD1 matching over 12 bases. CDR3 length: 18 residues. Trimming at V came to 5 bases and at J to 2 bases, leaving 12 bases not matched to a gene. Germline CDR1 SNHLY, CDR2 FYNNEI.

This chain connects TRBV6-6 to TRBJ2-5, with D possibly being TRBD2 (5 bases). Germline V CDR1 and CDR2: MNHNY, SVGAGI (reference sequence). V shed 5 bases and J shed 9 bases, with 13 bases lying between them. This CDR3 is 12 amino acids long. The CDR3 coding sequence is TGTGCCAGCAGTAATAGCTTTAGCGCCCAGTACTTC. Residues: CASSNSFSAQYF.

The chain employs TRBV11-3 and TRBJ2-1; perhaps TRBD2 as D (7 bases). The V end was cut by 1 base, the J end by 8 bases, with 12 bases between. Looked up from germline, CDR1 is SGHNT and CDR2 is YENEEA. This CDR3 is built from 14 residues. CDR3 nucleotides: TGTGCCAGCAGCTTAGGGCAGGGGAGGGATGAGCAGTTCTTC. Translation gives CASSLGQGRDEQFF. The full variable domain, completed using reference TRBV11-3 and TRBJ2-1, is EAGVVQSPRYKIIEKKQPVAFWCNPISGHNTLYWYLQNLGQGPELLIRYENEEAVDDSQLPKDRFSAERLKGVDSTLKIQPAELGDSAVYLCASSLGQGRDEQFFGPGTRLTVL.

The chain is built from TRBV14 and TRBJ1-1, with D possibly matching TRBD1 (5 bases). This CDR3 region has 17 residues. V lost 1 base and J 3 bases, leaving 18 bases between the germline ends. Germline CDR1 SGHDN, CDR2 FVKESK. CDR3 DNA: TGTGCCAGCAGCCAAGTTTGGGGAGGGGCCGCTTACACTGAAGCTTTCTTT. Amino acids: CASSQVWGGAAYTEAFF.

Here the CDR3 reads CASSRDSSYNEQFF. The CDR3 bases are TGTGCCAGCTCACGGGACAGCTCCTACAATGAGCAGTTCTTC. V gene TRBV18 combines with J gene TRBJ2-1; 7 bases match TRBD1. Germline V gene sequence: CDR1 KGHSH, CDR2 LQKENI. V was clipped by 4 bases and J by 0 bases; unmatched bases: 0. The CDR3 is 14 residues long.

The chain employs TRBV23-1 and TRBJ1-2, with 7 bases identical to TRBD1. TRBV23-1 is an ORF, and what it does is uncertain. The CDR3 runs to 17 residues. V was pared by 2 bases and J by 1 base, with 10 bases of the junction left unmatched. As DNA, the CDR3 is TGCGCCAGCAGTCAACCCTTTCAGGGGGAGGATAACTATGGCTACACCTTC. Translating gives CASSQPFQGEDNYGYTF.

The chain uses TRBV7-3 and TRBJ1-1; D remains ambiguous. The CDR3 consists of 13 residues. CDR1 is SGHTA and CDR2 is FQGTGA in the germline V gene. Trimming stripped 6 bases from V and 4 bases from J, with 12 bases between. The CDR3 region is CASRQAKSTEAFF. CDR3 nucleotides: TGTGCCAGCAGACAAGCGAAAAGCACTGAAGCTTTCTTT.

In this sample, this clone turned up a few times. V is TRBV6-5 and J is TRBJ1-2; 8 bases match TRBD1. Germline values: CDR1 MNHEY, CDR2 SVGAGI. The CDR3 runs 15 residues. V was clipped by 0 bases and J by 7 bases; unmatched bases: 7. The DNA of the CDR3 is TGTGCCAGCAGTTACTCGGCGGAGCAGGGGGCTGGCTACACCTTC. It yields the protein CASSYSAEQGAGYTF.

V is TRBV19 and J is TRBJ1-2; 9 bases line up with TRBD1. Germline V gene sequence: CDR1 LNHDA, CDR2 SQIVND (reference sequence). J lost 6 bases, V lost 4 bases, and 9 bases had no gene match. The CDR3 is 15 amino acids. CDR3 coding DNA: TGTGCCAGTAGTAGCGGGGACAGGGAAAGGGATGGCTACACCTTC. It encodes CASSSGDRERDGYTF.

The chain recombines TRBV9 with TRBJ2-7; 7 bases map to TRBD1. This CDR3 comprises 12 residues. The ends lost 4 bases at V and 7 bases at J; junction bases unmatched: 5. The germline V gene encodes CDR1 SGDLS and CDR2 YYNGEE. CDR3 coding DNA: TGTGCCAGCAGCCCACAGGGGCGGGAGCAGTACTTC. Amino acids: CASSPQGREQYF.

The chain is built from TRBV14 and TRBJ2-7, with 9 bases aligning to TRBD2. Germline V gene sequence: CDR1 SGHDN, CDR2 FVKESK. The length of the CDR3 is 14 residues. V was clipped by 4 bases and J by 3 bases; unmatched bases: 4. In DNA, the CDR3 is TGTGCCAGCAGCCCCCTAGCGGGACTCTACGAGCAGTACTTC. This gives the protein CASSPLAGLYEQYF.

This CDR3 is CASSFPGARETQYF. In DNA form, the CDR3 reads TGTGCCAGCAGCTTTCCAGGGGCCCGGGAGACCCAGTACTTC. This chain connects TRBV5-6 to TRBJ2-5, with D tentatively TRBD1 (6 bases). Germline CDR1 is SGHDT and CDR2 is YYEEEE. V lost 2 bases and J lost 5, with 13 bases in between. The CDR3 covers 14 residues.

This sequence joins TRBV6-6 and TRBJ1-2; D not certain. CDR1 and CDR2 from the germline V gene are MNHNY and SVGAGI (reference sequence). The CDR3 has 15 amino acids. Trimming left V 2 bases short and J 7 bases short, with 17 bases between. Here the CDR3 reads CASSYKRESPSGYTF. The CDR3 DNA follows: TGTGCCAGCAGTTACAAAAGGGAGTCCCCTAGTGGCTACACCTTC.

V gene TRBV28 combines with J gene TRBJ2-7, with 7 bases matching TRBD1. This CDR3 spans 14 amino acids. The J segment lost 5 bases and the V segment lost 1 base, leaving 5 bases of the junction unmatched. CDR1 is MDHEN and CDR2 is SYDVKM in the germline V gene. The chain's CDR3 is CASSLFQRGHEQYF. The CDR3 DNA reads as TGTGCCAGCAGTTTATTCCAGAGGGGGCACGAGCAGTACTTC.

This chain joins TRBV27 and TRBJ1-5; 7 nucleotides line up with TRBD1. Trimming took 4 bases from V and 5 from J; bases not matched to a gene: 8. The CDR3 length is 15 residues. The germline gives CDR1 MNHEY, CDR2 SMNVEV (reference sequence). CDR3: CASSSDRVGYQPQHF. CDR3 coding DNA: TGTGCCAGCAGTTCCGACAGGGTGGGTTATCAGCCCCAGCATTTT.

This chain links TRBV9 with TRBJ2-3, with 7 nucleotides matching TRBD1. The V and J ends lost 5 bases and 1 base, in that order; junction bases with no gene match: 4. Germline CDR1 is SGDLS and CDR2 is YYNGEE. The CDR3 has 14 amino acids. CDR3 sequence reads: CASRTGHGTDTQYF. CDR3 DNA: TGTGCCAGCAGGACAGGGCATGGCACAGATACGCAGTATTTT.

The genes are TRBV29-1 and TRBJ2-7; 7 bases agree with TRBD2. Per germline, CDR1 SQVTM and CDR2 ANQGSEA. V was clipped by 4 bases and J by 6 bases; unmatched bases: 9. CDR3 size: 13 residues. The CDR3 DNA follows: TGCAGCGTTGCGGCGGGGACTACAAGCGAGCAGTACTTC. Protein product: CSVAAGTTSEQYF.

The V and J genes are TRBV9 and TRBJ2-5; TRBD2 matches 13 bases. V gave up 3 bases and J gave up 5 bases; unmatched junction bases: 4. This CDR3 has 15 amino acids. Germline V gene sequence: CDR1 SGDLS, CDR2 YYNGEE. The CDR3 is CASSEGTSGAETQYF. The CDR3 bases are TGTGCCAGCAGCGAGGGGACTAGCGGGGCGGAGACCCAGTACTTC.

V is TRBV19 and J is TRBJ2-7; TRBD1 agrees at 10 bases. Germline V gene lookup returns CDR1 LNHDA and CDR2 SQIVND (reference sequence). Losses at the gene ends were 5 bases for V and 2 bases for J; bases not matched to a gene: 9. The CDR3 totals 16 residues. CDR3 DNA sequence: TGTGCCAGTAGTGCGTCCGGGACAGGGGCGACCTACGAGCAGTACTTC. Translation: CASSASGTGATYEQYF. The full variable domain, its missing parts supplied by reference TRBV19 and TRBJ2-7, is DGGITQSPKYLFRKEGQNVTLSCEQNLNHDAMYWYRQDPGQGLRLIYYSQIVNDFQKGDIAEGYSVSREKKESFPLTVTSAQKNPTAFYLCASSASGTGATYEQYFGPGTRLTVT.

The chain has TRBV11-3 and TRBJ2-2; TRBD1 might be the D (6 bases). Germline-derived CDR1 and CDR2 are SGHNT and YENEEA. The CDR3 is 13 residues long. V lost 5 bases and J lost 7, with 11 bases in between. For the CDR3, the DNA is TGTGCCAGCAGCCTTAGACAGGACGGGGAGCTGTTTTTT. It translates to CASSLRQDGELFF.

The chain employs TRBV19 and TRBJ1-6; TRBD1 matches at 8 bases. This CDR3 spans 16 amino acids. Germline V gene lookup returns CDR1 LNHDA and CDR2 SQIVND (reference sequence). V dropped 5 bases and J dropped 9; count of bases not matched to a gene: 12. Here the CDR3 reads CASSPRTGNMGSPLHF. DNA of the CDR3: TGTGCCAGTAGTCCCCGGACAGGGAACATGGGTTCACCCCTCCACTTT.

This clone was counted between two and nine times. The V call is TRBV5-4, the J call TRBJ2-6; 7 bases align to TRBD2. Trimming took 9 bases from V and 1 from J; bases not matched to a gene: 10. From germline, CDR1 is SGHNT and CDR2 YYREEE (reference sequence). The CDR3 loop spans 16 amino acids. The CDR3 protein is CANSRGDSSGANVLTF. CDR3 nucleotide sequence: TGTGCCAACTCTCGGGGGGACTCGTCTGGGGCCAACGTCCTGACTTTC.

This clone came up a few times. This chain joins TRBV27 and TRBJ1-1; 7 bases align to TRBD1. The CDR3 length is 14 residues. Germline assignment: CDR1 MNHEY and CDR2 SMNVEV (reference sequence). V trimming: 5 bases; J trimming: 3 bases; junction bases outside the gene matches: 6. The CDR3 DNA follows: TGTGCCAGCAGTGCCGACAGGGTGCACACTGAAGCTTTCTTT. Residues: CASSADRVHTEAFF.

The chain couples TRBV28 to TRBJ2-7; possible D gene TRBD2, 6 bases. Germline loops: CDR1 MDHEN, CDR2 SYDVKM. The V end was cut by 5 bases, the J end by 0 bases, with 11 bases between. The CDR3 length is 14 residues. CDR3 DNA sequence: TGTGCCAGCAGTACCCGCGGGATCTCCTACGAGCAGTACTTC. It translates to CASSTRGISYEQYF. Looking up the rest from reference TRBV28 and TRBJ2-7 gives the full variable domain: DVKVTQSSRYLVKRTGEKVFLECVQDMDHENMFWYRQDPGLGLRLIYFSYDVKMKEKGDIPEGYSVSREKKERFSLILESASTNQTSMYLCASSTRGISYEQYFGPGTRLTVT.

The rearrangement links TRBV4-3 to TRBJ2-1; TRBD2 matches at 9 bases. The CDR3 is 19 residues long. Losses at the gene ends were 0 bases for V and 5 bases for J; bases not matched to a gene: 14. The V gene's germline CDR1 is LGHNA and CDR2 YSLEER. CDR3 amino acids: CASSQDLDRELAGDNEQFF. CDR3 nucleotide sequence: TGCGCCAGCAGCCAAGATCTCGACAGGGAGTTAGCGGGGGACAATGAGCAGTTCTTC.

This clone was detected ten times or more. The gene calls are TRBV27 and TRBJ1-2, with a weak D call TRBD1 (6 bases). Germline-derived CDR1 and CDR2 are MNHEY and SMNVEV (reference sequence). Between the trimmed V and J ends, which lost 3 bases and 7 bases, there was a span of 12 bases. The CDR3 covers 13 residues. As DNA, the CDR3 is TGTGCCAGCAGTTTGTCCAGGGGCGGTGGCTACACCTTC. It is translated as CASSLSRGGGYTF.

J is TRBJ2-1 and V is TRBV28; perhaps TRBD2 as D (5 bases). Germline CDR1 reads MDHEN; CDR2 reads SYDVKM. The length of the CDR3 is 14 residues. V gave up 8 bases and J gave up 8 bases, with 19 bases separating them. CDR3 in amino acids: CASGVSDYSHEQFF. The CDR3 DNA follows: TGTGCCAGCGGCGTAAGTGACTACTCCCATGAGCAGTTCTTC.

This sequence joins TRBV27 and TRBJ1-5; 10 positions match TRBD1. The CDR3 loop spans 14 amino acids. Germline V lookup: CDR1 MNHEY, CDR2 SMNVEV (reference sequence). J lost 5 bases, V lost 8 bases, and 6 bases had no gene match. CDR3 sequence: CASADRGFYQPQHF. Written as DNA, the CDR3 is TGTGCCAGCGCGGACAGGGGGTTTTATCAGCCCCAGCATTTT.

This clone has a handful of counts. The chain carries TRBV7-9 and TRBJ2-1, with 9 bases lining up with TRBD2. V shed 1 base and J 8 bases; nucleotides not matched to a gene: 6. The CDR3 length is 15 residues. Germline values: CDR1 SEHNR, CDR2 FQNEAQ (reference sequence). The CDR3 spells CASSLVSGSWDEQFF. Written as DNA, the CDR3 is TGTGCCAGCAGCTTAGTTAGCGGGAGTTGGGATGAGCAGTTCTTC.